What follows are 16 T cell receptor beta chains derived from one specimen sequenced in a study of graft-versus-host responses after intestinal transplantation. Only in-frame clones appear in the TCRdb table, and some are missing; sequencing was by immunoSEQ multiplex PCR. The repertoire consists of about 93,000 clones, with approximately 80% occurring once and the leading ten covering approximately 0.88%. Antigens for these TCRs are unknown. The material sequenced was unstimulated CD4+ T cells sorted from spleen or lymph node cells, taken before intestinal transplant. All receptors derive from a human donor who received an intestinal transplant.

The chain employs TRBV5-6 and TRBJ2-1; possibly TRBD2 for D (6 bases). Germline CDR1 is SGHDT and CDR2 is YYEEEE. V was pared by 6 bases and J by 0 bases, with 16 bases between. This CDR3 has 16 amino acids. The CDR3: CASTQAPGSSYNEQFF. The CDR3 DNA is TGTGCCAGCACCCAGGCCCCCGGGAGCTCCTACAATGAGCAGTTCTTC. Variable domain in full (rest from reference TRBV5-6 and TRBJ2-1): DAGVTQSPTHLIKTRGQQVTLRCSPKSGHDTVSWYQQALGQGPQFIFQYYEEEERQRGNFPDRFSGHQFPNYSSELNVNALLLGDSALYLCASTQAPGSSYNEQFFGPGTRLTVL.

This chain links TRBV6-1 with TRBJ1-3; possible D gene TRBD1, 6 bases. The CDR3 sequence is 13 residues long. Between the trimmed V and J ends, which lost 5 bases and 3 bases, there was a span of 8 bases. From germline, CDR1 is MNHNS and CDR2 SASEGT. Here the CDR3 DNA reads TGTGCCAGCAGTAAGGACAGTGGAAACACCATATATTTT. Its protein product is CASSKDSGNTIYF.

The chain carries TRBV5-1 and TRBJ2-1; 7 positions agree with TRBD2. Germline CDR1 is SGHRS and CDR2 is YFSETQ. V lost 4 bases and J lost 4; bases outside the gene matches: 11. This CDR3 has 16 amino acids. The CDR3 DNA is TGCGCCAGCAGCCCGAAAAGTCCTAGCGGTTACAATGAGCAGTTCTTC. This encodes CASSPKSPSGYNEQFF.

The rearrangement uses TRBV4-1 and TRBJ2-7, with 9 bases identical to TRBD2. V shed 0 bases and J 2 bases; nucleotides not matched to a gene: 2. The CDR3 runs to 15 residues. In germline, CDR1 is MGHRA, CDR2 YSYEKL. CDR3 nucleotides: TGCGCCAGCAGCCAAGAAGCGGGAGGAGCCTACGAGCAGTACTTC. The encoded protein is CASSQEAGGAYEQYF.

CDR3 sequence reads: CASSTRTGGNYGYTF. CDR3 sequence (DNA): TGTGCCAGCAGTACCCGGACAGGGGGCAACTATGGCTACACCTTC. This chain joins TRBV27 and TRBJ1-2, with TRBD1 matching over 11 bases. The V and J ends lost 5 bases and 2 bases, in that order; junction bases with no gene match: 4. CDR3 length: 15 residues. Germline V lookup: CDR1 MNHEY, CDR2 SMNVEV (reference sequence).

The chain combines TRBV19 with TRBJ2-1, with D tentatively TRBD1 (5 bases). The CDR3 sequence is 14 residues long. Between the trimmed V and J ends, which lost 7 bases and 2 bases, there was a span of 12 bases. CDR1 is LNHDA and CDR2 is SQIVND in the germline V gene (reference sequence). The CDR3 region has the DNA TGTGCCAGTACCCCAGGGCGAGCCTACAATGAGCAGTTCTTC. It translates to CASTPGRAYNEQFF.

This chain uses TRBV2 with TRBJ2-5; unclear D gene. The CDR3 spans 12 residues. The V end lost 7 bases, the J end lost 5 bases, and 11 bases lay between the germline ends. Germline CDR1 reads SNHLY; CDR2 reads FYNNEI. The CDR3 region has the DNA TGTGCCAGCACCCTGCTCGGGGAGACCCAGTACTTC. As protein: CASTLLGETQYF.

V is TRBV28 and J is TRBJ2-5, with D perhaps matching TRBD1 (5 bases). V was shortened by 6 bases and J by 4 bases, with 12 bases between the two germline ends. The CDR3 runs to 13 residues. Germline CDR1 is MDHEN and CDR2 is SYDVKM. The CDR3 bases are TGTGCCAGCAGGGACGGTCAGGGAGAGACCCAGTACTTC. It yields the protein CASRDGQGETQYF.

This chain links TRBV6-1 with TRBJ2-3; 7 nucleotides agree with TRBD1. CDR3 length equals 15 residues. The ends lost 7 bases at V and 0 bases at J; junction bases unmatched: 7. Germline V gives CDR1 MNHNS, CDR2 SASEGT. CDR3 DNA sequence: TGTGCCAGCATTCCAGACAGGGCGAGCACAGATACGCAGTATTTT. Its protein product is CASIPDRASTDTQYF.

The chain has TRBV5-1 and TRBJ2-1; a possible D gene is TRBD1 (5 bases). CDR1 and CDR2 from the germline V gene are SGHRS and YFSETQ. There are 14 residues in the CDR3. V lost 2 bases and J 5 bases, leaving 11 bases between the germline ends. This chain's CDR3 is CASSFFEGDNEQFF. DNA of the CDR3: TGCGCCAGCAGCTTCTTTGAAGGGGACAATGAGCAGTTCTTC.

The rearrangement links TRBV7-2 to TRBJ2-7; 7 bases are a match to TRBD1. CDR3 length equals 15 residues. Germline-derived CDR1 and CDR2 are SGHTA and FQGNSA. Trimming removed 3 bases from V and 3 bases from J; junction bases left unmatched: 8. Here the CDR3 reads CASSLSGQAYYEQYF. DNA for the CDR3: TGTGCCAGCAGCTTGTCTGGACAGGCCTACTACGAGCAGTACTTC. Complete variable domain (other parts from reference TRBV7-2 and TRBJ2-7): GAGVSQSPSNKVTEKGKDVELRCDPISGHTALYWYRQSLGQGLEFLIYFQGNSAPDKSGLPSDRFSAERTGGSVSTLTIQRTQQEDSAVYLCASSLSGQAYYEQYFGPGTRLTVT.

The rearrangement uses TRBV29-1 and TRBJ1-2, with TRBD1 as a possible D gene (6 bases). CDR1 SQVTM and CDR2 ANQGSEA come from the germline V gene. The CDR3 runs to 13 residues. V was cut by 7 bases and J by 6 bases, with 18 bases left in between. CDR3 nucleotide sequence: TGCAGCGCTCGACGGGGGGCGCGGGATGGCTACACCTTC. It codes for CSARRGARDGYTF.

CDR3 sequence: CASSFYRANYGYTF. CDR3 coding DNA: TGCGCCAGCAGCTTTTACAGGGCGAACTATGGCTACACCTTC. V gene TRBV5-1 combines with J gene TRBJ1-2, with D maybe TRBD1 (6 bases). V lost 2 bases to trimming and J lost 2 bases, with 10 bases between them. The CDR3 consists of 14 residues. CDR1 is SGHRS, CDR2 YFSETQ, per germline.

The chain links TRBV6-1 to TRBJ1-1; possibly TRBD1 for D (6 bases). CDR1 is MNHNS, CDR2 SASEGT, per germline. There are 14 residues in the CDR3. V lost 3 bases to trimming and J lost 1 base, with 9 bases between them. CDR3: CASSDLRGNTEAFF. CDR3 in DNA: TGTGCCAGCAGTGACCTCAGGGGGAACACTGAAGCTTTCTTT.

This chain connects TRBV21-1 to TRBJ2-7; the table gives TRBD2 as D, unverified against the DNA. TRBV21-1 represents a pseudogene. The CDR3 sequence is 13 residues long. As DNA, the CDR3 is TGTGCCATCCAGACTAGCTTAACCTACGAGCAGTACTTC. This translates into CAIQTSLTYEQYF.

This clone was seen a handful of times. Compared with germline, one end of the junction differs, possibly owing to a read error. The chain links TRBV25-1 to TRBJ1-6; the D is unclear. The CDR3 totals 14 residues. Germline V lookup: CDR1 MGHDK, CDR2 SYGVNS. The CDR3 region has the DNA TGTGCCAGCACTGAATGGAGTGGGAATTCACCCCTCCACTTT. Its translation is CASTEWSGNSPLHF. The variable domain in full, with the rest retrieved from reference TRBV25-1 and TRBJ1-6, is EADIYQTPRYLVIGTGKKITLECSQTMGHDKMYWYQQDPGMELHLIHYSYGVNSTEKGDLSSESTVSRIRTEHFPLTLESARPSHTSQYLCASTEWSGNSPLHFGNGTRLTVT.